This T cell receptor beta chain was retrieved from a study of blood T cell repertoires in COVID-19. Background on the study: The United States, Italy and Spain were the sources of the acute and convalescent COVID-19 samples.

Some clones are missing from TCRdb's copy, which holds only in-frame ones; the method was immunoSEQ multiplex PCR. Among around 130,000 clones listed, around nine tenths were seen once. Germline-derived CDR1 and CDR2 are SGHTA and FQGTGA. The CDR3 is 13 amino acids. Trimming removed 5 bases at V and 1 base at J, with 7 bases between. The receptor comes from a man aged 55 to 70 with COVID-19, enrolled during active disease. This chain uses TRBV7-3 with TRBJ2-3, with D perhaps TRBD1 (6 bases). The specimen was peripheral blood. CDR3 in DNA: TGTGCCAGCAGCGCAGGGGGCACAGATACGCAGTATTTT. Its protein product is CASSAGGTDTQYF.